Listed here are 8 T cell receptor beta chains from one sample, sequenced in a study of long-term antiretroviral therapy in people with HIV. Investigators performed immunoSEQ version v3.0 at survey level. The method was immunoSEQ multiplex PCR; TCRdb's version includes in-frame clones alone and lacks a portion of them. The sample lists tens of thousands of clones, over 75% occurring once. The sequencing here drew on unsorted PBMCs, taken about 5 years after starting antiretroviral therapy. The receptors were gathered from a man aged 35 to 55 with HIV.

This rearrangement joins TRBV2 to TRBJ1-5; D remains ambiguous. The length of the CDR3 is 14 residues. In germline, CDR1 is SNHLY, CDR2 FYNNEI. V was pared by 4 bases and J by 7 bases, with 14 bases between. The CDR3 sequence: CASSGETYGQPQHF. The CDR3 DNA sequence: TGTGCCAGCAGTGGGGAGACCTATGGCCAGCCCCAGCATTTT.

The chain couples TRBV28 to TRBJ2-4; D possibly matches TRBD1 or TRBD2 (5 bases each). V lost 7 bases to trimming and J lost 3 bases, with 25 bases between them. This CDR3 contains 18 residues. Germline V gene sequence: CDR1 MDHEN, CDR2 SYDVKM. CDR3 sequence reads: CASTTSTGRGLGKNIQYF. The CDR3 DNA follows: TGTGCCAGCACCACCTCTACCGGCCGGGGCTTGGGCAAAAACATTCAGTACTTC.

The chain carries TRBV5-1 and TRBJ2-3; D remains unclear. CDR3 length: 10 residues. Germline V gene data show CDR1 as SGHRS and CDR2 as YFSETQ. The V end was cut by 9 bases, the J end by 6 bases, with 8 bases between. This CDR3 is CAIPRDTQYF. CDR3 DNA sequence: TGCGCCATCCCTAGGGATACGCAGTATTTT.

This chain connects TRBV30 to TRBJ1-1; D perhaps matches TRBD1 (5 bases). The CDR3 loop spans 14 amino acids. Looked up from germline, CDR1 is GTSNPN and CDR2 is SVGIG (reference sequence). Trimming cost V 8 bases and J 4 bases, with 20 bases left between them. CDR3 in amino acids: CAGRSPGGTTEAFF. CDR3 bases: TGTGCCGGAAGATCTCCTGGGGGTACCACTGAAGCTTTCTTT.

This chain links TRBV7-8 with TRBJ1-6, with TRBD1 matching 9 bases. The CDR3 spans 13 residues. The junction had 5 bases not matched to a gene; V was cut back by 8 bases and J by 9 bases. Per germline, CDR1 SGHVS and CDR2 FQNEAQ. CDR3 in DNA: TGTGCCAGCTTTACAGGGGGCTCTTCACCCCTCCACTTT. The encoded protein is CASFTGGSSPLHF. Full variable domain (rest looked up from reference TRBV7-8 and TRBJ1-6): GAGVSQSPRYKVAKRGQDVALRCDPISGHVSLFWYQQALGQGPEFLTYFQNEAQLDKSGLPSDRFFAERPEGSVSTLKIQRTQQEDSAVYLCASFTGGSSPLHFGNGTRLTVT.

The chain is built from TRBV28 and TRBJ1-5, with D perhaps TRBD1 (5 bases). The V end was cut by 6 bases, the J end by 1 base, with 22 bases between. The CDR3 extends over 18 amino acids. Germline V CDR1 and CDR2: MDHEN, SYDVKM. CDR3 amino acids: CASSPLNIREGSNQPQHF. DNA of the CDR3: TGTGCCAGCAGCCCTCTAAACATCCGGGAGGGGAGCAATCAGCCCCAGCATTTT. Combining the CDR3 with reference TRBV28 and TRBJ1-5 gives the whole variable domain DVKVTQSSRYLVKRTGEKVFLECVQDMDHENMFWYRQDPGLGLRLIYFSYDVKMKEKGDIPEGYSVSREKKERFSLILESASTNQTSMYLCASSPLNIREGSNQPQHFGDGTRLSIL.

J is TRBJ2-7 and V is TRBV5-4; TRBD2 matches 12 bases. The CDR3 runs to 16 residues. CDR1 is SGHNT, CDR2 YYREEE, per germline (reference sequence). Trimming removed 0 bases from V and 5 bases from J; junction bases left unmatched: 6. The CDR3 reads CASSLGGLAGKDEQYF. The CDR3 DNA sequence: TGTGCCAGCAGCTTGGGTGGACTAGCGGGAAAAGACGAGCAGTACTTC.

The chain links TRBV6-5 to TRBJ1-6; D is unclear. The V end was cut by 8 bases, the J end by 11 bases, with 13 bases between. CDR1 MNHEY and CDR2 SVGAGI come from the germline V gene. CDR3 size: 12 residues. In DNA form, the CDR3 reads TGTGCCAGCCGGATGGAGTCGACACCCCTCCACTTT. As protein: CASRMESTPLHF.